This TCR beta chain was retrieved from a study of T-cell memory formation after mild COVID-19. Study at large: Largely, TCR clusters stayed within a single donor. Study-level points and caveats: A second wave expanding day 15 to 37 was CD4+-biased; contracting clones were balanced. Pre-infection memory harbored some responding clones, suggesting cross-reactive memory joined. For contracting clones, CD4+ ones sat mainly in CM and EM, CD8+ in EMRA.

In the case of this clonotype: What it binds is not known.

Germline V gene lookup returns CDR1 LGHDT and CDR2 YNNKEL (reference sequence). V was cut by 4 bases and J by 8 bases, with 18 bases left in between. The CDR3 covers 16 residues. TCRdb recomputed calls from the 5' RACE reads with MiXCR, one row per CDR3 protein. The sample lists more than 250,000 distinct CDR3 sequences, approximately 16% seen once, with roughly 21% in the top ten. The TCR was taken from a young man who had mild COVID-19 (a few samples of this study predate the infection). Cell type and time point are not known. The rearrangement uses TRBV3-1 and TRBJ1-6, with D hard to call. Sequenced material: PBMCs or a T cell subset sorted from them (not recorded which). CDR3 sequence: CASSRRPTLVDSPLHF. CDR3 bases: TGTGCCAGCAGCCGTAGGCCGACTTTAGTTGATTCACCCCTCCACTTT.